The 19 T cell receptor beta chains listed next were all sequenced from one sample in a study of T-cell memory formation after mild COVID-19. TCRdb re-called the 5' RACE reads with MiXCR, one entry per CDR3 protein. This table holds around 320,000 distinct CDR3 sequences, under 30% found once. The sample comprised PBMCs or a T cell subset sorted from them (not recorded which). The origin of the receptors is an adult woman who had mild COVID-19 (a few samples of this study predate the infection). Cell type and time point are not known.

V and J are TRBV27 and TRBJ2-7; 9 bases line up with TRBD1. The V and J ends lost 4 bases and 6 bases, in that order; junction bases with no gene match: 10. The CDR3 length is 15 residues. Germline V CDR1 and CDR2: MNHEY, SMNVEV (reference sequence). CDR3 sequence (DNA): TGTGCCAGCAGTTCAACTCCCGGGACAGGGTTCGAGCAGTACTTC. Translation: CASSSTPGTGFEQYF.

In nucleotides, the CDR3 is TGTGCCAGCAGCTTGGAACGTGGGAACTCCGGGGCCAACGTCCTGACTTTC. Its protein product is CASSLERGNSGANVLTF. The chain recombines TRBV5-4 with TRBJ2-6; D gene unclear. V lost 0 bases to trimming and J lost 4 bases, with 14 bases between them. The CDR3 spans 17 residues. CDR1 and CDR2 (germline): SGHNT, YYREEE (reference sequence).

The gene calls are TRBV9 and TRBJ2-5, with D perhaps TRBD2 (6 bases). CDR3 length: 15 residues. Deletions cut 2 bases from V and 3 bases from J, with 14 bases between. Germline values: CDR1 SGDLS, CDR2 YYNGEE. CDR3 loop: CASSVSGREKETQYF. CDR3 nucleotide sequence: TGTGCCAGCAGCGTTTCCGGTCGGGAGAAAGAGACCCAGTACTTC.

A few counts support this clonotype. The DNA for the CDR3 is TGTGCCAGCAGCTTAGGGGTTGGGACAGGTCAAGAGACCCAGTACTTC. Translated, it gives CASSLGVGTGQETQYF. V gene TRBV11-2 combines with J gene TRBJ2-5; TRBD1 agrees at 8 bases. This CDR3 has 16 amino acids. V trimming: 1 base; J trimming: 2 bases; junction bases outside the gene matches: 6. Germline V gene data show CDR1 as SGHAT and CDR2 as FQNNGV.

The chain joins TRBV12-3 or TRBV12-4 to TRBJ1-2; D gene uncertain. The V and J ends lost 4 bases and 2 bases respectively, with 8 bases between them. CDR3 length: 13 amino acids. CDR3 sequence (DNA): TGTGCCAGCAGTTATGCCAGCAACTATGGCTACACCTTC. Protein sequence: CASSYASNYGYTF.

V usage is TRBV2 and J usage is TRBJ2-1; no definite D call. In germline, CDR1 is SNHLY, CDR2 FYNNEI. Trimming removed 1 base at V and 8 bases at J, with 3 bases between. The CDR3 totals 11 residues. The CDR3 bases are TGTGCCAGCAGTGAAGGATATGAGCAGTTCTTC. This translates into CASSEGYEQFF.

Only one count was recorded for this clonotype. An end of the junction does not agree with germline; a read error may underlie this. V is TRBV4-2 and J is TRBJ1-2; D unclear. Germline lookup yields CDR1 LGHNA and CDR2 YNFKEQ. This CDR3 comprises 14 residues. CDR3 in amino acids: CASTQEMANYGYTF. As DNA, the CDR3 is TGTGCCAGCACCCAAGAAATGGCTAACTATGGCTACACCTTC.

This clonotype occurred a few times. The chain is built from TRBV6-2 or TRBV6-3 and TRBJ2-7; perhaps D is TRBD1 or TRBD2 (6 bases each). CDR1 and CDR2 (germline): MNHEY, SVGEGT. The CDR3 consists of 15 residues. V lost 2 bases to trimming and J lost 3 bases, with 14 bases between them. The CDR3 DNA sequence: TGTGCCAGCAGTTACCCGAGAGGGGGAGGCTACGAGCAGTACTTC. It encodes CASSYPRGGGYEQYF.

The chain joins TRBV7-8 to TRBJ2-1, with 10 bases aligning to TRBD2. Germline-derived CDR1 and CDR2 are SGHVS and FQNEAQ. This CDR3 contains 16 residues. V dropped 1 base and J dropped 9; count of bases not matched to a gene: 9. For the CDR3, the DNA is TGTGCCAGCAGCTTAGAGCAAGCGGGGGGGCTGGGTGAGCAGTTCTTC. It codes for CASSLEQAGGLGEQFF. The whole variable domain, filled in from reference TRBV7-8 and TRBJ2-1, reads GAGVSQSPRYKVAKRGQDVALRCDPISGHVSLFWYQQALGQGPEFLTYFQNEAQLDKSGLPSDRFFAERPEGSVSTLKIQRTQQEDSAVYLCASSLEQAGGLGEQFFGPGTRLTVL.

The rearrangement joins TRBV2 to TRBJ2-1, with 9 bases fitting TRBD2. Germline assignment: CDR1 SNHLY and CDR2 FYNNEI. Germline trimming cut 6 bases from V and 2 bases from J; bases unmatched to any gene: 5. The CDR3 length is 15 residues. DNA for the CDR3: TGTGCCAGCAGGGATCTAGCGGGACCCTACAATGAGCAGTTCTTC. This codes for CASRDLAGPYNEQFF.

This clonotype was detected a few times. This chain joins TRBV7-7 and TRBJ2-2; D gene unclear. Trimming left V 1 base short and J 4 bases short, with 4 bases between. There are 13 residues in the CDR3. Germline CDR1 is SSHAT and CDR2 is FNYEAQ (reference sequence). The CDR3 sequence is CASSLGRTGELFF. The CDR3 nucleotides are TGTGCCAGCAGCTTAGGACGCACCGGGGAGCTGTTTTTT.

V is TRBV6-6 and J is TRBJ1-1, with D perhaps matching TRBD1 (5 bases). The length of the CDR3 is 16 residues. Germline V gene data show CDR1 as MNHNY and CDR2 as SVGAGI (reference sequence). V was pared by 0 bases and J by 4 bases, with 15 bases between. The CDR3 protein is CASSYSGGGFSTEAFF. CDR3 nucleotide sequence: TGTGCCAGCAGTTACTCAGGTGGGGGGTTCAGCACTGAAGCTTTCTTT.

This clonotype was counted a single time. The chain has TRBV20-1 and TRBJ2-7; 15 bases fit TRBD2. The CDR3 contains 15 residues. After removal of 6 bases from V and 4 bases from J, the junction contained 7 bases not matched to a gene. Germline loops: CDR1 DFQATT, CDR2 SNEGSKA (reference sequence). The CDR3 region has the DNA TGCAGTGCCAATGGACTAGCGGGGGGGCAATACGAGCAGTACTTC. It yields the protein CSANGLAGGQYEQYF.

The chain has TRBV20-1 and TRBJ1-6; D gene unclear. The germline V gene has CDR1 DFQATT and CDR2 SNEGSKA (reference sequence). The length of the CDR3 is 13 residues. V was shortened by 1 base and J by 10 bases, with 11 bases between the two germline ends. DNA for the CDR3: TGCAGTGCTAGAGTACTGTGGGAGTCACCCCTCCACTTT. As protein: CSARVLWESPLHF.

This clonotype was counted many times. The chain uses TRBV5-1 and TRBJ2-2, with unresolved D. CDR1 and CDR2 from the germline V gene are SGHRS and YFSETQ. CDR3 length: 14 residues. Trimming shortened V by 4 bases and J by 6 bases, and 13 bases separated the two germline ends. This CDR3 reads CASSRDDRAGELFF. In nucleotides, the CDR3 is TGCGCCAGCAGCCGCGATGATCGGGCCGGGGAGCTGTTTTTT.

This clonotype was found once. The CDR3 region is CASSKAGQETQYF. The CDR3 DNA sequence: TGTGCCAGCAGCAAAGCAGGACAAGAGACCCAGTACTTC. This chain links TRBV7-9 with TRBJ2-5, with D unresolved. The germline V gene encodes CDR1 SEHNR and CDR2 FQNEAQ (reference sequence). The V gene lost 5 bases and the J gene lost 2 bases, with 9 bases spanning the gap. The CDR3 is 13 residues long.

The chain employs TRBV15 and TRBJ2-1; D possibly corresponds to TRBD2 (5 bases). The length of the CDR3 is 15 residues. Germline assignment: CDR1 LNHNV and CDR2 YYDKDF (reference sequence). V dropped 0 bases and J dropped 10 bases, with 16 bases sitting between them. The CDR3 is CATSRDRGLPHEQFF. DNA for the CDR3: TGTGCCACCAGCAGAGATCGCGGGCTCCCCCACGAGCAGTTCTTC.

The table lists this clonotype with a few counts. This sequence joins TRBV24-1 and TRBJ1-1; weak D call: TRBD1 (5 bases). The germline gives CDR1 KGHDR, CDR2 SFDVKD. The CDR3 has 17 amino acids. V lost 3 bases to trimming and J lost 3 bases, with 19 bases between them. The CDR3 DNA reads TGTGCCACCAGTGATGGGGGGAGAGGAACGACGGACACTGAAGCTTTCTTT. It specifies CATSDGGRGTTDTEAFF.

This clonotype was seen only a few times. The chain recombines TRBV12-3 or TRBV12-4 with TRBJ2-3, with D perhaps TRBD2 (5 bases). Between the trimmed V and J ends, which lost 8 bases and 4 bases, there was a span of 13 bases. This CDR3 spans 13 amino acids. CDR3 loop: CASRGLAADTQYF. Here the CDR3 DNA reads TGTGCCAGCCGTGGACTTGCCGCAGATACGCAGTATTTT.